This passage covers 21 T cell receptor beta chains from one sample sequenced in a study of blood T cell repertoires in COVID-19. Clones were read by immunoSEQ multiplex PCR, and TCRdb kept only the in-frame ones, dropping some. Of about 170,000 clones in the sample, roughly nine tenths were seen once. The sequenced sample consisted of peripheral blood. The origin of the receptors is a man aged 55-75 years with acute or convalescent COVID-19.

The rearrangement uses TRBV14 and TRBJ2-5; 10 bases agree with TRBD1. Germline CDR1 SGHDN, CDR2 FVKESK. This CDR3 has 19 residues. J lost 2 bases, V lost 1 base, and 13 bases had no gene match. The CDR3 spells CASSQGQGAIFRVQETQYF. CDR3 coding DNA: TGTGCCAGCAGCCAAGGACAGGGGGCGATTTTCCGCGTACAAGAGACCCAGTACTTC.

The chain recombines TRBV24-1 with TRBJ2-2; 9 bases fit TRBD2. CDR1 and CDR2 from the germline V gene are KGHDR and SFDVKD. Unmatched junction bases numbered 8, after V lost 0 bases and J lost 7 bases. The length of the CDR3 is 17 residues. CDR3 DNA: TGTGCCACCAGTGATTTGCATAGCGGGAGTACAGGCGGGGAGCTGTTTTTT. This translates into CATSDLHSGSTGGELFF.

This clone was picked up a small number of times. This chain links TRBV4-1 with TRBJ1-1; possibly TRBD1 for D (5 bases). Trimming shortened V by 1 base and J by 0 bases, and 9 bases separated the two germline ends. The length of the CDR3 is 15 residues. The V gene's germline CDR1 is MGHRA and CDR2 YSYEKL. The CDR3 DNA reads as TGCGCCAGCAGCCAAGCTTCAGGGCTGAACACTGAAGCTTTCTTT. This sequence encodes CASSQASGLNTEAFF.

This rearrangement joins TRBV6-6 to TRBJ2-7; D call uncertain. The germline V gene encodes CDR1 MNHNY and CDR2 SVGAGI (reference sequence). Between the trimmed V and J ends, which lost 3 bases and 4 bases, there was a span of 7 bases. The CDR3 is 12 amino acids. CDR3 protein: CASSYRWYEQYF. The DNA of the CDR3 is TGTGCCAGCAGTTATCGGTGGTACGAGCAGTACTTC.

The chain employs TRBV24-1 and TRBJ1-2, with 7 positions matching TRBD1. The CDR3 is 13 residues long. V shed 2 bases and J 8 bases; nucleotides not matched to a gene: 4. Germline V gene lookup returns CDR1 KGHDR and CDR2 SFDVKD. CDR3 amino acids: CATSDYRDSGYTF. DNA for the CDR3: TGTGCCACCAGTGATTACAGGGACAGCGGCTACACCTTC.

DNA of the CDR3: TGTGCCAGCAGCCCCGGGACTAGCGGGGGCGATGAGCAGTTCTTC. It encodes CASSPGTSGGDEQFF. The V gene is TRBV7-9, the J gene TRBJ2-1, with TRBD2 matching over 14 bases. CDR1 and CDR2 from the germline V gene are SEHNR and FQNEAQ (reference sequence). The CDR3 spans 15 residues. J lost 8 bases, V lost 5 bases, and 5 bases had no gene match. Filled out from reference TRBV7-9 and TRBJ2-1, the complete variable domain reads DTGVSQNPRHKITKRGQNVTFRCDPISEHNRLYWYRQTLGQGPEFLTYFQNEAQLEKSRLLSDRFSAERPKGSFSTLEIQRTEQGDSAMYLCASSPGTSGGDEQFFGPGTRLTVL.

The rearrangement joins TRBV5-1 to TRBJ1-1; perhaps TRBD1 as D (5 bases). V was shortened by 5 bases and J by 2 bases, with 16 bases between the two germline ends. CDR3 length equals 15 residues. The V gene's germline CDR1 is SGHRS and CDR2 YFSETQ. The CDR3 reads CASRLAGRGNTEAFF. The CDR3 DNA sequence: TGCGCCAGCAGACTCGCGGGGAGGGGAAACACTGAAGCTTTCTTT.

The chain couples TRBV2 to TRBJ1-5; D might be TRBD1 (6 bases). V lost 7 bases and J 2 bases, leaving 12 bases between the germline ends. In germline, CDR1 is SNHLY, CDR2 FYNNEI. The CDR3 contains 14 residues. CDR3: CASNNRQGNQPQHF. CDR3 bases: TGTGCCAGCAATAATAGACAGGGCAATCAGCCCCAGCATTTT.

V usage is TRBV27 and J usage is TRBJ2-1, with TRBD2 matching 16 bases. J was trimmed by 2 bases and V by 5 bases; bases with no gene match: 9. The CDR3 consists of 19 residues. CDR1 and CDR2 from the germline V gene are MNHEY and SMNVEV (reference sequence). This CDR3 is CASSTSGLAGGPPYNEQFF. CDR3 in DNA: TGTGCCAGCAGTACCTCGGGACTAGCGGGGGGGCCCCCCTACAATGAGCAGTTCTTC.

The V and J genes are TRBV29-1 and TRBJ1-4, with TRBD1 identical over 7 bases. CDR1 and CDR2 (germline): SQVTM, ANQGSEA. CDR3 length: 13 residues. V gave up 5 bases and J gave up 8 bases; unmatched junction bases: 8. In DNA, the CDR3 is TGCAGCGTTCCGGGAGGGGGCAACGAAAAACTGTTTTTT. Translation gives CSVPGGGNEKLFF.

The J gene is TRBJ1-1, the V gene TRBV5-4, with a possible D match to TRBD1 (5 bases). The CDR3 is made up of 13 amino acids. Deletions cut 3 bases from V and 5 bases from J, with 11 bases between. Germline V lookup: CDR1 SGHNT, CDR2 YYREEE (reference sequence). In DNA, the CDR3 is TGTGCCAGCAGCTGGGGGGAGGGGACTGAAGCTTTCTTT. Protein product: CASSWGEGTEAFF.

This chain links TRBV5-3 with TRBJ2-5; possibly TRBD1 for D (5 bases). TRBV5-3 is reported as an ORF; its role is uncertain. V shed 4 bases and J shed 0 bases, with 7 bases lying between them. The CDR3 totals 13 residues. CDR3 in amino acids: CARSKDNQETQYF. The CDR3 bases are TGTGCCAGAAGCAAGGACAACCAAGAGACCCAGTACTTC.

The gene calls are TRBV7-9 and TRBJ2-5; 16 nucleotides agree with TRBD2. The germline V gene has CDR1 SEHNR and CDR2 FQNEAQ (reference sequence). This CDR3 has 17 amino acids. V lost 4 bases, J lost 7 bases, and 9 bases stayed unmatched. The CDR3 here is CASSSPGLAGGEGTQYF. CDR3 bases: TGTGCCAGCAGCTCTCCGGGACTAGCGGGAGGGGAGGGGACCCAGTACTTC.

This sequence joins TRBV7-7 and TRBJ2-1, with 9 bases identical to TRBD2. V dropped 1 base and J dropped 4; count of bases not matched to a gene: 5. The CDR3 has 16 amino acids. Per germline, CDR1 SSHAT and CDR2 FNYEAQ (reference sequence). The DNA for the CDR3 is TGTGCCAGCAGCTTAGGTGTTAGCGGGGGTTACAATGAGCAGTTCTTC. This codes for CASSLGVSGGYNEQFF.

This rearrangement joins TRBV27 to TRBJ1-1; maybe TRBD1 (5 bases). The CDR3 is 15 amino acids. Deletions cut 0 bases from V and 1 base from J, with 9 bases between. Per germline, CDR1 MNHEY and CDR2 SMNVEV (reference sequence). CDR3 nucleotides: TGTGCCAGCAGTTTATCGTGGAGGGGGAACACTGAAGCTTTCTTT. Protein product: CASSLSWRGNTEAFF.

The rearrangement uses TRBV5-6 and TRBJ1-2, with D perhaps TRBD1 (5 bases). The V and J ends lost 1 base and 4 bases respectively, with 11 bases between them. This CDR3 comprises 14 residues. Germline loops: CDR1 SGHDT, CDR2 YYEEEE. CDR3 DNA sequence: TGTGCCAGCAGCTTGTATCAGGGACTCTATGGCTACACCTTC. Encoded protein: CASSLYQGLYGYTF.

V is TRBV12-5 and J is TRBJ1-1, with 7 nucleotides matching TRBD1. Looked up from germline, CDR1 is LGHNT and CDR2 is FRNRAP. CDR3 length: 14 residues. The ends lost 5 bases at V and 9 bases at J; junction bases unmatched: 12. The CDR3 loop is CASGQGPGQRQAFF. CDR3 DNA sequence: TGTGCTAGTGGTCAAGGACCGGGACAGCGACAAGCTTTCTTT.

The chain combines TRBV5-1 with TRBJ1-1; the D gene is possibly TRBD1 (5 bases). Trimming shortened V by 1 base and J by 1 base, and 11 bases separated the two germline ends. There are 15 residues in the CDR3. The germline V gene encodes CDR1 SGHRS and CDR2 YFSETQ. DNA of the CDR3: TGCGCCAGCAGCTTGATCCAGGGATCGAACACTGAAGCTTTCTTT. The encoded protein is CASSLIQGSNTEAFF.

This chain joins TRBV2 and TRBJ1-2; D is unresolved. CDR3 size: 14 residues. Germline CDR1 SNHLY, CDR2 FYNNEI. The V end was cut by 2 bases, the J end by 0 bases, with 7 bases between. CDR3 residues: CASSELSSNYGYTF. CDR3 DNA sequence: TGTGCCAGCAGTGAATTGAGCTCTAACTATGGCTACACCTTC.

V and J are TRBV19 and TRBJ1-2; TRBD1 is a possible D gene (6 bases). This CDR3 is 13 amino acids long. V gave up 5 bases and J gave up 8 bases, with 15 bases separating them. CDR1 LNHDA and CDR2 SQIVND come from the germline V gene (reference sequence). The CDR3 bases are TGTGCCAGTAGTCCCGACAGGTTCTCCGGCTACACCTTC. It specifies CASSPDRFSGYTF.

This clone occurred once. The J gene is TRBJ2-1, the V gene TRBV5-1, with unresolved D. Trimming cost V 4 bases and J 3 bases, with 2 bases left between them. This CDR3 region has 11 residues. Germline V gene data show CDR1 as SGHRS and CDR2 as YFSETQ. CDR3 nucleotides: TGCGCCAGCAGCCTCTACAATGAGCAGTTCTTC. Its protein product is CASSLYNEQFF.